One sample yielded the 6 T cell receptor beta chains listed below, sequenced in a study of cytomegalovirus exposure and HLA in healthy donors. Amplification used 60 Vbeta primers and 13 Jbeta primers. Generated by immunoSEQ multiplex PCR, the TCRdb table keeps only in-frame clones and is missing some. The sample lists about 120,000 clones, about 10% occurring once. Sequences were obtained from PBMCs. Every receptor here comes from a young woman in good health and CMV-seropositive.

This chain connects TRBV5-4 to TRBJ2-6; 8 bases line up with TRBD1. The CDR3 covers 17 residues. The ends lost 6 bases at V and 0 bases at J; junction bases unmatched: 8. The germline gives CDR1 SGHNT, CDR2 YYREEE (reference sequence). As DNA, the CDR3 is TGTGCCAGCACCCCGACAGGGGAAAGCTCTGGGGCCAACGTCCTGACTTTC. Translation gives CASTPTGESSGANVLTF. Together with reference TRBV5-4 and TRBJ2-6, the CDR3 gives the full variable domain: ETGVTQSPTHLIKTRGQQVTLRCSSQSGHNTVSWYQQALGQGPQFIFQYYREEENGRGNFPPRFSGLQFPNYSSELNVNALELDDSALYLCASTPTGESSGANVLTFGAGSRLTVL.

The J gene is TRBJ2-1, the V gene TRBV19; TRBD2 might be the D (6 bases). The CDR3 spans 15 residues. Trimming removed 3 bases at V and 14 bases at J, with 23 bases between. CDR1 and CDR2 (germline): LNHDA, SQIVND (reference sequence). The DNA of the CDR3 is TGTGCCAGTAGTATGGGGGTGCGGCGGGAATGGGGCGAGTTCTTC. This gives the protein CASSMGVRREWGEFF.

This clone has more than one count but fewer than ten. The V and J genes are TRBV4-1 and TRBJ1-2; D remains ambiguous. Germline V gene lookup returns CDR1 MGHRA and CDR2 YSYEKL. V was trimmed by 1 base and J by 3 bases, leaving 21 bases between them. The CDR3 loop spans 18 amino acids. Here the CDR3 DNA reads TGCGCCAGCAGCCAAGTGTGGGTCAGACATAGCGGGTACTATGGCTACACCTTC. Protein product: CASSQVWVRHSGYYGYTF.

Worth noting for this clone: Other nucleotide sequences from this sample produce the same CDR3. The CDR3 region is CASSEPPGVEQYF. In DNA form, the CDR3 reads TGTGCCAGCAGTGAACCCCCGGGGGTCGAGCAGTACTTC. This rearrangement joins TRBV2 to TRBJ2-7; D is perhaps TRBD2 (6 bases). Germline CDR1 SNHLY, CDR2 FYNNEI. Trimming removed 2 bases from V and 6 bases from J, with 11 bases in between. This CDR3 is built from 13 residues.

The DNA of the CDR3 is TGCGCCAGCAGCCAAGATTGGGAGACTGCCCCCTACGAGCAGTACTTC. It is translated as CASSQDWETAPYEQYF. The chain links TRBV4-1 to TRBJ2-7; D perhaps matches TRBD2 (5 bases). This CDR3 is built from 16 residues. The germline V gene encodes CDR1 MGHRA and CDR2 YSYEKL. The germline V and J ends were trimmed by 0 bases and 2 bases, with 14 bases remaining between them.

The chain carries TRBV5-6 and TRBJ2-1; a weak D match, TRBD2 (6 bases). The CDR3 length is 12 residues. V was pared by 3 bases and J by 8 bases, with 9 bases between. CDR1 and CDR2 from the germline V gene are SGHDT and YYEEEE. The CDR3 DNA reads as TGTGCCAGCAGCTGGAGGGTGGATGAGCAGTTCTTC. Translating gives CASSWRVDEQFF.